What follows are 9 T cell receptor beta chains derived from one specimen sequenced in a study of T and B cells in COVID-19 patients. Blood genomic DNA input for TRB amplification was 250-500 ng. BIOMED2 TRB-A/B primer pools were used in multiplex TRB PCR. TCRdb fed the multiplex PCR reads into MiXCR, producing one record per CDR3 protein. The table has 8,000 to 9,500 distinct CDR3 sequences, around 28% seen once. The sample consisted of blood. The receptors were sampled from a human donor who had recovered from COVID-19.

Relative to its sample, this clonotype is medium-sized. The rearrangement joins TRBV19 to TRBJ2-7; the D gene is possibly TRBD2 (5 bases). V was shortened by 1 base and J by 0 bases, with 13 bases between the two germline ends. The CDR3 spans 16 residues. CDR1 LNHDA and CDR2 SQIVND come from the germline V gene (reference sequence). The CDR3 region has the DNA TGTGCCAGTAGTATAGCCGGGCTTACTAGCTCCTACGAGCAGTACTTC. It codes for CASSIAGLTSSYEQYF.

This clonotype is deemed medium-sized. The rearrangement joins TRBV19 to TRBJ2-7; 11 bases agree with TRBD2. The length of the CDR3 is 16 residues. Germline CDR1 reads LNHDA; CDR2 reads SQIVND (reference sequence). V shed 4 bases, J shed 0 bases, and the junction held 5 bases outside the gene matches. CDR3 nucleotides: TGTGCCAGTAGTAGCCCCGGGACTAGCGGCTCCTACGAGCAGTACTTC. This gives the protein CASSSPGTSGSYEQYF.

This clonotype appeared many times. The rearrangement links TRBV6-5 to TRBJ2-1; 9 positions agree with TRBD1. Germline lookup yields CDR1 MNHEY and CDR2 SVGAGI. The CDR3 has 15 residues. V was clipped by 5 bases and J by 8 bases; unmatched bases: 10. The CDR3 is CASSRTRDRDYEQFF. CDR3 sequence (DNA): TGTGCCAGCAGTAGAACCCGGGACAGGGACTATGAGCAGTTCTTC.

This rearrangement joins TRBV5-1 to TRBJ2-1; TRBD2 aligns across 11 bases. V lost 4 bases to trimming and J lost 6 bases; unmatched junction nucleotides: 6. CDR3 size: 15 residues. The germline V gene has CDR1 SGHRS and CDR2 YFSETQ. CDR3 in amino acids: CASSTAGTSGNEQFF. The CDR3 DNA reads TGCGCCAGCAGCACCGCCGGGACTAGCGGCAATGAGCAGTTCTTC.

In its sample, this clonotype is medium-sized. The chain is built from TRBV6-5 and TRBJ2-7; TRBD2 agrees at 11 bases. The germline V gene encodes CDR1 MNHEY and CDR2 SVGAGI. The ends lost 4 bases at V and 4 bases at J; junction bases unmatched: 3. The CDR3 is 14 amino acids. This CDR3 reads CASSSVAGGYEQYF. The CDR3 DNA reads as TGTGCCAGCAGTTCTGTAGCGGGGGGGTACGAGCAGTACTTC.

This clonotype occurred a few times. The V and J genes are TRBV6-2 or TRBV6-3 and TRBJ1-2; the D is unclear. Germline assignment: CDR1 MNHEY and CDR2 SVGEGT. The CDR3 contains 13 residues. The ends were cut back, 7 bases at V and 0 bases at J, with 9 bases in the middle. The CDR3 loop is CASKPGANYGYTF. CDR3 in DNA: TGTGCCAGCAAACCGGGAGCTAACTATGGCTACACCTTC.

By its share, this clonotype is medium-sized (0.01 to 0.1%). The chain is built from TRBV6-5 and TRBJ2-7; TRBD2 matches 12 bases. V shed 7 bases and J 3 bases; nucleotides not matched to a gene: 4. The V gene's germline CDR1 is MNHEY and CDR2 SVGAGI. There are 14 residues in the CDR3. Here the CDR3 reads CASTRTSGNYEQYF. In DNA, the CDR3 is TGTGCCAGCACTAGGACTAGCGGGAACTACGAGCAGTACTTC.

V and J are TRBV6-4 and TRBJ2-7; 7 bases are shared with TRBD1. The germline V gene encodes CDR1 MRHNA and CDR2 SNTAGT. V shed 0 bases and J 6 bases; nucleotides not matched to a gene: 5. This CDR3 has 14 residues. The CDR3 protein is CASSDSIRGTEQYF. CDR3 DNA sequence: TGTGCCAGCAGTGACTCGATCAGGGGGACCGAGCAGTACTTC.

The chain joins TRBV7-6 to TRBJ1-2; D is uncertain. V was cut by 4 bases and J by 0 bases, with 6 bases left in between. This CDR3 has 13 amino acids. Per the germline V gene, CDR1 is SGHVS and CDR2 is FNYEAQ. The CDR3 loop is CASSYSANYGYTF. CDR3 coding DNA: TGTGCCAGCAGCTACTCAGCTAACTATGGCTACACCTTC.